This TCR beta chain was sequenced during a study of control samples from healthy donors and cancer patients. The length of the CDR3 is 13 residues. The germline gives CDR1 GTSNPN, CDR2 SVGIG (reference sequence). V lost 0 bases and J 4 bases, leaving 9 bases between the germline ends. As regards this clone: This CDR3 is also generated by other DNA sequences in the sample.

Assay used: immunoSEQ multiplex PCR; TCRdb lists only in-frame clones, some missing. The sample holds hundreds of thousands of clones, over 75% seen once. The sequence was obtained from a man aged 35 to 55 with head and neck cancer. The sequencing sample was made of PBMCs. The V gene is TRBV30, the J gene TRBJ1-1; D perhaps matches TRBD1 (6 bases). The chain's CDR3 is CAWSVLGGTEAFF. As DNA, the CDR3 is TGTGCCTGGAGTGTACTAGGGGGCACTGAAGCTTTCTTT.